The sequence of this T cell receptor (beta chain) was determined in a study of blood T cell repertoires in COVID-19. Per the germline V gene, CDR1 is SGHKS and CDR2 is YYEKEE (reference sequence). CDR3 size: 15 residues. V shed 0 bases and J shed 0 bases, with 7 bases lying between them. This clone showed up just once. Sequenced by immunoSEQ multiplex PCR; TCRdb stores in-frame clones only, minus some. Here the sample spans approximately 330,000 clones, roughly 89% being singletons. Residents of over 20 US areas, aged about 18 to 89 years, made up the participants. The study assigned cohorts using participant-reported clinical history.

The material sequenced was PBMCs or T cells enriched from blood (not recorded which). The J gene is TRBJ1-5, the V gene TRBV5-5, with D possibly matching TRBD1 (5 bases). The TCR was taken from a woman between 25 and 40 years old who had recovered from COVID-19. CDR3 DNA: TGTGCCAGCAGCTTGGGACAGAATAGCAATCAGCCCCAGCATTTT. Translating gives CASSLGQNSNQPQHF.